A single sample is the source of the 25 T cell receptor beta chains below, sequenced in a study of blood T cell repertoires in COVID-19. Only in-frame clones appear in the TCRdb table, and some are missing; sequencing was by immunoSEQ multiplex PCR. The sample yields more than 95,000 clones, around 84% seen once. What was sequenced was peripheral blood. Every receptor here comes from a man aged 55 to 69 with acute or convalescent COVID-19.

The chain carries TRBV5-4 and TRBJ2-5; tentative D call: TRBD2 (6 bases). V was cut by 2 bases and J by 4 bases, with 12 bases left in between. The CDR3 has 14 residues. Germline CDR1 is SGHNT and CDR2 is YYREEE (reference sequence). CDR3 coding DNA: TGTGCCAGCAGCTTCGCGCAGGGAGGAGAGACCCAGTACTTC. It codes for CASSFAQGGETQYF.

The rearrangement uses TRBV5-4 and TRBJ2-1; 7 bases map to TRBD2. There are 14 residues in the CDR3. J lost 9 bases, V lost 1 base, and 7 bases had no gene match. Germline V gives CDR1 SGHNT, CDR2 YYREEE (reference sequence). In DNA, the CDR3 is TGTGCCAGCAGCTTGACTGGCGGGAGTGGTGAGCAGTTCTTC. Protein sequence: CASSLTGGSGEQFF. Using reference TRBV5-4 and TRBJ2-1 for the parts outside the CDR3, the full variable domain is ETGVTQSPTHLIKTRGQQVTLRCSSQSGHNTVSWYQQALGQGPQFIFQYYREEENGRGNFPPRFSGLQFPNYSSELNVNALELDDSALYLCASSLTGGSGEQFFGPGTRLTVL.

The J gene is TRBJ1-6, the V gene TRBV28, with D perhaps TRBD1 (5 bases). Germline CDR1 and CDR2: MDHEN and SYDVKM. The CDR3 length is 13 residues. V lost 4 bases, J lost 10 bases, and 11 bases lay in between. CDR3 nucleotide sequence: TGTGCCAGCAGTTCCCTCAGGGAATCACCCCTCCACTTT. Its protein product is CASSSLRESPLHF. The full variable domain, rest sourced from reference TRBV28 and TRBJ1-6, is DVKVTQSSRYLVKRTGEKVFLECVQDMDHENMFWYRQDPGLGLRLIYFSYDVKMKEKGDIPEGYSVSREKKERFSLILESASTNQTSMYLCASSSLRESPLHFGNGTRLTVT.

The sample holds one count of this clone. The chain employs TRBV11-2 and TRBJ2-1; TRBD2 is a possible D gene (5 bases). Trimming shortened V by 5 bases and J by 7 bases, and 9 bases separated the two germline ends. Germline loops: CDR1 SGHAT, CDR2 FQNNGV. The CDR3 totals 12 residues. CDR3 amino acids: CASSHEGNEQFF. CDR3 sequence (DNA): TGTGCCAGCAGCCACGAGGGAAATGAGCAGTTCTTC.

The chain is built from TRBV11-3 and TRBJ1-2; weak D call: TRBD1 (6 bases). Trimming took off 5 bases at V and 2 bases at J, with 9 bases between the two ends. The CDR3 loop spans 13 amino acids. Germline V gene lookup returns CDR1 SGHNT and CDR2 YENEEA. CDR3 protein: CASSTTGNYGYTF. The CDR3, as DNA: TGTGCCAGCAGCACAACAGGGAACTATGGCTACACCTTC.

This chain uses TRBV6-2 or TRBV6-3 with TRBJ2-1; 8 positions agree with TRBD2. With 5 bases clipped from V and 7 bases from J, the junction kept 16 bases outside the gene matches. This CDR3 has 17 amino acids. Germline V gene sequence: CDR1 MNHEY, CDR2 SVGEGT. The CDR3 loop is CASSKRASGPVVNEQFF. The CDR3 DNA is TGTGCCAGCAGTAAGCGGGCTAGCGGGCCGGTGGTTAATGAGCAGTTCTTC.

This rearrangement joins TRBV24-1 to TRBJ2-3, with 10 bases identical to TRBD2. V dropped 6 bases and J dropped 5; count of bases not matched to a gene: 10. CDR3 length equals 16 residues. Germline lookup yields CDR1 KGHDR and CDR2 SFDVKD. Here the CDR3 reads CATSPSAGGPGDTQYF. The CDR3 coding sequence is TGTGCCACCAGTCCCTCAGCGGGAGGGCCAGGAGATACGCAGTATTTT.

This chain links TRBV19 with TRBJ1-5; 7 positions agree with TRBD1. Germline V CDR1 and CDR2: LNHDA, SQIVND (reference sequence). CDR3 length: 17 amino acids. After removal of 4 bases from V and 0 bases from J, the junction contained 9 bases not matched to a gene. Here the CDR3 reads CASSRQGSGLSNQPQHF. The CDR3 nucleotides are TGTGCCAGTAGTAGACAGGGTAGTGGCCTTAGCAATCAGCCCCAGCATTTT.

This chain uses TRBV5-1 with TRBJ1-6; D is unclear. From germline, CDR1 is SGHRS and CDR2 YFSETQ. V shed 4 bases and J shed 9 bases, with 14 bases lying between them. This CDR3 is built from 14 residues. As DNA, the CDR3 is TGCGCCAGCAGCCCGGACGGGAAAGGTTCACCCCTCCACTTT. It yields the protein CASSPDGKGSPLHF.

The chain carries TRBV7-2 and TRBJ1-4, with 8 bases fitting TRBD1. Trimming cost V 4 bases and J 8 bases; bases outside gene matches: 6. This CDR3 has 14 residues. Germline V gene data show CDR1 as SGHTA and CDR2 as FQGNSA. CDR3 in DNA: TGTGCCAGCAGCTCGACAGGGGCCGGGGAAAAACTGTTTTTT. It is translated as CASSSTGAGEKLFF.

The chain uses TRBV5-1 and TRBJ1-2; TRBD1 matches 7 bases. This CDR3 is 14 amino acids long. From germline, CDR1 is SGHRS and CDR2 YFSETQ. V was pared by 4 bases and J by 5 bases, with 8 bases of the junction left unmatched. As DNA, the CDR3 is TGCGCCAGCAGCCCAGGACAGGATTGGTATGGCTACACCTTC. Translating gives CASSPGQDWYGYTF.

The rearrangement uses TRBV30 and TRBJ1-6; TRBD1 might be the D (5 bases). CDR1 is GTSNPN and CDR2 is SVGIG in the germline V gene (reference sequence). Between the trimmed V and J ends, which lost 4 bases and 8 bases, there was a span of 12 bases. This CDR3 is 13 amino acids long. CDR3 protein: CAWNGGLDSPLHF. CDR3 coding DNA: TGTGCCTGGAACGGGGGTTTGGATTCACCCCTCCACTTT.

The chain's CDR3 is CASSPRTGGLRSPLHF. CDR3 in DNA: TGTGCCAGCAGCCCGCGGACAGGGGGATTACGATCACCCCTCCACTTT. The gene calls are TRBV7-8 and TRBJ1-6; 10 nucleotides align to TRBD1. Germline values: CDR1 SGHVS, CDR2 FQNEAQ. The length of the CDR3 is 16 residues. V shed 5 bases, J shed 10 bases, and the junction held 11 bases outside the gene matches.

The rearrangement links TRBV19 to TRBJ2-4; TRBD2 might be the D (7 bases). V was clipped by 5 bases and J by 7 bases, with 15 bases between them. The CDR3 has 14 amino acids. Germline CDR1 is LNHDA and CDR2 is SQIVND (reference sequence). The CDR3 spells CASSPGGRVNIQYF. The CDR3 coding sequence is TGTGCCAGTAGTCCGGGGGGCAGGGTGAACATTCAGTACTTC.

This sequence joins TRBV10-3 and TRBJ2-1; 7 nucleotides align to TRBD2. The CDR3 sequence is 15 residues long. Trimming took 1 base from V and 5 from J; bases not matched to a gene: 5. Germline V lookup: CDR1 ENHRY, CDR2 SYGVKD. The chain's CDR3 is CAISEFPAGDNEQFF. CDR3 in DNA: TGTGCCATCAGTGAGTTTCCGGCGGGGGACAATGAGCAGTTCTTC.

The chain uses TRBV4-3 and TRBJ1-2, with a weak D call TRBD1 (5 bases). This CDR3 comprises 15 residues. CDR1 is LGHNA and CDR2 is YSLEER in the germline V gene. Trimming left V 2 bases short and J 4 bases short, with 14 bases between. CDR3 coding DNA: TGCGCCAGCAGCCAACACACAGGATCTGGCTATGGCTACACCTTC. It yields the protein CASSQHTGSGYGYTF.

V is TRBV2 and J is TRBJ2-7; 11 bases fit TRBD2. J lost 6 bases, V lost 7 bases, and 11 bases had no gene match. Germline V gives CDR1 SNHLY, CDR2 FYNNEI. This CDR3 is built from 15 residues. The CDR3 spells CASILASGRLGEQYF. In DNA, the CDR3 is TGTGCCAGCATTTTAGCTAGCGGGAGGCTAGGCGAGCAGTACTTC.

The CDR3 spells CASSRQGGNTEAFF. The CDR3 coding sequence is TGTGCCAGCAGCCGACAGGGGGGAAACACTGAAGCTTTCTTT. The chain carries TRBV2 and TRBJ1-1; 9 bases are shared with TRBD1. Unmatched junction bases numbered 4, after V lost 6 bases and J lost 2 bases. There are 14 residues in the CDR3. Germline CDR1 reads SNHLY; CDR2 reads FYNNEI.

The table lists this clone with a count of one. The chain carries TRBV11-2 and TRBJ1-1; possible D gene TRBD1, 6 bases. The CDR3 is 15 amino acids. With 1 base removed from V and 6 bases from J, the gap between germline ends came to 15 bases. Germline V gene data show CDR1 as SGHAT and CDR2 as FQNNGV. The CDR3 sequence: CASSLAGQGISEAFF. CDR3 bases: TGTGCCAGCAGCTTAGCAGGTCAGGGGATTTCTGAAGCTTTCTTT.

The chain combines TRBV28 with TRBJ2-1; 12 nucleotides match TRBD2. In germline, CDR1 is MDHEN, CDR2 SYDVKM. This CDR3 region has 15 residues. V was pared by 5 bases and J by 4 bases, with 3 bases of the junction left unmatched. The CDR3 sequence is CASSQGLAGYNEQFF. CDR3 DNA: TGTGCCAGCAGTCAAGGACTAGCGGGGTACAATGAGCAGTTCTTC.

This chain uses TRBV6-5 with TRBJ2-3, with D unclear. Germline-derived CDR1 and CDR2 are MNHEY and SVGAGI. The V and J ends lost 6 bases and 0 bases respectively, with 7 bases between them. This CDR3 region has 13 residues. The CDR3 region is CASRSSSTDTQYF. The CDR3 region has the DNA TGTGCCAGCAGATCGAGTAGCACAGATACGCAGTATTTT.

In its sample, this clone was seen a few times. The rearrangement links TRBV6-5 to TRBJ1-1; tentatively, D is TRBD1 (6 bases). The V and J ends lost 5 bases and 1 base respectively, with 14 bases between them. CDR3 size: 15 residues. Germline lookup yields CDR1 MNHEY and CDR2 SVGAGI. CDR3 sequence (DNA): TGTGCCAGCAGTAATGGGGGGGGGCCGAACACTGAAGCTTTCTTT. Its translation is CASSNGGGPNTEAFF.

This clone appeared once. The rearrangement links TRBV18 to TRBJ2-2, with 8 bases identical to TRBD2. Germline assignment: CDR1 KGHSH and CDR2 LQKENI. V was clipped by 1 base and J by 1 base; unmatched bases: 2. CDR3 length equals 16 residues. CDR3 in amino acids: CASSPLTSGNTGELFF. In DNA, the CDR3 is TGTGCCAGCTCACCACTTACTAGCGGGAACACCGGGGAGCTGTTTTTT.

This CDR3 is CASSGQWNTEAFF. CDR3 nucleotides: TGTGCCAGCAGTGGACAGTGGAACACTGAAGCTTTCTTT. The gene calls are TRBV12-3 or TRBV12-4 and TRBJ1-1; D is perhaps TRBD1 (6 bases). V was trimmed by 5 bases and J by 1 base, leaving 8 bases between them. CDR3 size: 13 residues.

The V and J genes are TRBV5-1 and TRBJ2-2; TRBD1 is a possible D gene (5 bases). With 2 bases removed from V and 3 bases from J, the gap between germline ends came to 11 bases. The length of the CDR3 is 15 residues. Germline V gene sequence: CDR1 SGHRS, CDR2 YFSETQ. The CDR3 sequence is CASSLAGHDTGELFF. The CDR3 bases are TGCGCCAGCAGCTTAGCAGGGCATGACACCGGGGAGCTGTTTTTT. The variable domain in full, with the rest retrieved from reference TRBV5-1 and TRBJ2-2, is KAGVTQTPRYLIKTRGQQVTLSCSPISGHRSVSWYQQTPGQGLQFLFEYFSETQRNKGNFPGRFSGRQFSNSRSEMNVSTLELGDSALYLCASSLAGHDTGELFFGEGSRLTVL.